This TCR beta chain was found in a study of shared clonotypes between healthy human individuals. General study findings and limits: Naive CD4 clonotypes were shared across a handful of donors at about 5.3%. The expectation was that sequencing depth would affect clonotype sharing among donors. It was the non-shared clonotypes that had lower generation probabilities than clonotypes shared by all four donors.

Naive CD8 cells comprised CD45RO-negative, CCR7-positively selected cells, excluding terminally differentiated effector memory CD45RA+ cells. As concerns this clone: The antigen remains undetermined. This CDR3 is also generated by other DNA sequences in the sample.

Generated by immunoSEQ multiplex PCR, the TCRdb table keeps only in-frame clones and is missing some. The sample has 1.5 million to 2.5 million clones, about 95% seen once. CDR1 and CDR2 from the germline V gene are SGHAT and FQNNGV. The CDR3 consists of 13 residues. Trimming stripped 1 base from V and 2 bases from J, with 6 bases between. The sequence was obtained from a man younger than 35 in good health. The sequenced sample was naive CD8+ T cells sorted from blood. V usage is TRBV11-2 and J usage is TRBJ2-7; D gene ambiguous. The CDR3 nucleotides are TGTGCCAGCAGCTTAGGACGGGCCTACGAGCAGTACTTC. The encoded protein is CASSLGRAYEQYF.